The clone carrying this T cell receptor beta chain occurred many times. Antigen unknown. Having ophthalmopathy, the donors showed moderate-to-severe activity, CAS ≥3 and NOSPECS ≥4, with disease lasting under 3 months. Exclusion applied to patients with other autoimmune diseases, uncontrolled infections, pregnancy or lactation. This entry comes from a study of Graves' ophthalmopathy and Graves' hyperthyroidism. Points from the study as a whole: Predictions made by the model for ophthalmopathy progression reached approximately 71% sensitivity and less than 80% specificity. Most expanded clonotypes in thyroid above 0.001 frequency also showed up in blood.

The sequenced template was RNA, covering the TCR beta CDR3 region. Investigators did first-round RT-PCR with HTBI primers, then second-round multiplex PCR. TCRdb called the multiplex PCR reads again in MiXCR, with one record for every CDR3 protein. Altogether 600,000 to 700,000 distinct CDR3 sequences are present, just over 40% being singletons, with the ten largest covering 3% to 4%. Deletions cut 4 bases from V and 0 bases from J, with 12 bases between. Germline values: CDR1 LNHNV, CDR2 YYDKDF (reference sequence). The length of the CDR3 is 16 residues. The source is an adult man with Graves' ophthalmopathy. The chain has TRBV15 and TRBJ2-2, with a possible D match to TRBD1 (6 bases). What was sequenced was peripheral blood. The DNA of the CDR3 is TGTGCCACCAGCACCACACAGGGAACGAACACCGGGGAGCTGTTTTTT. Its translation is CATSTTQGTNTGELFF. Full variable domain (rest looked up from reference TRBV15 and TRBJ2-2): DAMVIQNPRYQVTQFGKPVTLSCSQTLNHNVMYWYQQKSSQAPKLLFHYYDKDFNNEADTPDNFQSRRPNTSFCFLDIRSPGLGDTAMYLCATSTTQGTNTGELFFGEGSRLTVL.